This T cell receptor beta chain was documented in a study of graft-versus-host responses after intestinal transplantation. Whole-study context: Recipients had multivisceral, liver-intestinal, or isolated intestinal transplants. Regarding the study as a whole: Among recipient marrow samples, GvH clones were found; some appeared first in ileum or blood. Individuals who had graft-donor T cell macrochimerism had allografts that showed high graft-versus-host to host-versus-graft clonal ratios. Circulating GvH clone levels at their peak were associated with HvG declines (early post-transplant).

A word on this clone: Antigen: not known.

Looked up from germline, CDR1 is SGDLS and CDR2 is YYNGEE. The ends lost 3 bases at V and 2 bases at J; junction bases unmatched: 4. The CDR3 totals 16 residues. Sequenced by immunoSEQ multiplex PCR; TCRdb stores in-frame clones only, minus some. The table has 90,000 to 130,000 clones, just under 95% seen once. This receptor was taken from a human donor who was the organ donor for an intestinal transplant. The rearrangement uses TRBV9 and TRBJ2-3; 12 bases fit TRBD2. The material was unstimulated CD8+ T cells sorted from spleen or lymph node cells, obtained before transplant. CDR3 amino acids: CASSGLAGGYTDTQYF. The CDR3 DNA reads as TGTGCCAGCAGCGGGCTAGCGGGAGGGTACACAGATACGCAGTATTTT.